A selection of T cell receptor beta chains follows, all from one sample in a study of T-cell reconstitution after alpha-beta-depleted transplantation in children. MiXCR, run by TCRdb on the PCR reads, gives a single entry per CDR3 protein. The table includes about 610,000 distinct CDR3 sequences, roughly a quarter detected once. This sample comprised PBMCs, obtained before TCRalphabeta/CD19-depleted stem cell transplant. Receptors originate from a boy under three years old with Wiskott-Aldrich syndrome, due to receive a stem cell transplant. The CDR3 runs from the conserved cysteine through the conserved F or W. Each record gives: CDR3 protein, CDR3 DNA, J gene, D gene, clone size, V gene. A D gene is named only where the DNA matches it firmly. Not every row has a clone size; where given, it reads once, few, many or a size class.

CASSSGLWTVNEQFF | TGCGCCAGCAGCTCCGGGCTGTGGACGGTCAATGAGCAGTTCTTC | TRBJ2-1 | . | . | TRBV5-1
CATSTGRGYEQYF | TGTGCCACCTCGACAGGGAGAGGCTACGAGCAGTACTTC | TRBJ2-7 | TRBD1 | . | TRBV19
CSARQGALNEQFF | TGCAGTGCTCGACAGGGGGCCTTGAATGAGCAGTTCTTC | TRBJ2-1 | TRBD1 | . | TRBV20-1
CASSPDGTSGSYEQYF | TGTGCCAGCAGCCCCGATGGGACTAGCGGCTCCTACGAGCAGTACTTC | TRBJ2-7 | TRBD2 | . | TRBV5-6
CASSPRTRRVEDYGYTF | TGTGCCAGCAGCCCGAGGACAAGGAGAGTCGAGGACTATGGCTACACCTTC | TRBJ1-2 | . | . | TRBV7-9
CASSLLFRSDTGELFF | TGTGCCAGCAGTTTATTATTTCGGTCCGACACCGGGGAGCTGTTTTTT | TRBJ2-2 | . | few | TRBV28
CASSYDRRGNYGYTF | TGTGCCAGCAGCTATGACAGGAGGGGTAACTATGGCTACACCTTC | TRBJ1-2 | . | few | TRBV28
CSARDPSDEKLFF | TGCAGTGCTAGAGATCCGTCTGACGAAAAACTGTTTTTT | TRBJ1-4 | . | few | TRBV20-1
CASSPLRSGGGVVSTGELFF | TGTGCCAGCAGCCCCCTGAGAAGCGGGGGAGGGGTTGTGAGCACCGGGGAGCTGTTTTTT | TRBJ2-2 | TRBD2 | . | TRBV9
CASGRSLNTEAFF | TGTGCCAGCGGCCGGAGCCTGAACACTGAAGCTTTCTTT | TRBJ1-1 | . | few | TRBV27
CSAMSLSGVRDF | TGCAGTGCTATGTCCCTATCGGGTGTAAGAGACTTC | TRBJ2-4 | . | few | TRBV20-1
CASSFDRGKENIQYF | TGTGCCAGCAGTTTCGACAGGGGGAAGGAAAACATTCAGTACTTC | TRBJ2-4 | TRBD1 | few | TRBV27
CASSSLIHLLDEQYF | TGTGCCAGCAGTTCTTTAATACACCTCCTAGACGAGCAGTACTTC | TRBJ2-7 | . | . | TRBV27
CASSHLTDTQYF | TGTGCCAGCAGTCACCTCACAGATACGCAGTATTTT | TRBJ2-3 | . | . | TRBV7-9
CSVDIDGYTF | TGCAGCGTTGATATTGATGGCTACACCTTC | TRBJ1-2 | . | . | TRBV29-1
CASSLRRGRSTEAFF | TGTGCCAGCAGCTTAAGAAGGGGTCGGTCGACTGAAGCTTTCTTT | TRBJ1-1 | . | few | TRBV7-7
CASSQEPGGGQTQYF | TGCGCCAGCAGCCAAGAGCCAGGGGGCGGGCAGACCCAGTACTTC | TRBJ2-5 | TRBD1 | . | TRBV4-1
CASSDPSGRGNEQFF | TGCGCCAGCAGCGATCCTAGCGGGAGAGGTAATGAGCAGTTCTTC | TRBJ2-1 | TRBD2 | few | TRBV5-1
CASSLKAQVRGTGELFF | TGTGCCAGCAGCTTAAAGGCCCAAGTTCGGGGCACCGGGGAGCTGTTTTTT | TRBJ2-2 | . | few | TRBV11-2
CSARGDRQINNYGYTF | TGCAGTGCTAGAGGGGACAGGCAGATAAATAACTATGGCTACACCTTC | TRBJ1-2 | TRBD1 | few | TRBV20-1
CASRHTGGAYGYTF | TGTGCCAGCAGACACACAGGGGGCGCCTATGGCTACACCTTC | TRBJ1-2 | TRBD1 | . | TRBV12-3/TRBV12-4
CASSPTSGLGPYNEQFF | TGTGCCAGCAGTCCTACATCTGGACTAGGCCCCTACAATGAGCAGTTCTTC | TRBJ2-1 | TRBD2 | . | TRBV27
CSANGGQGGRRGDNEQFF | TGCAGTGCTAACGGGGGGCAGGGCGGGAGGAGGGGGGACAATGAGCAGTTCTTC | TRBJ2-1 | TRBD2 | few | TRBV20-1
CASLGRGNTEAFF | TGTGCCAGCTTAGGGAGAGGAAACACTGAAGCTTTCTTT | TRBJ1-1 | . | once | TRBV18
CAISEGGAGTDTQYF | TGTGCCATCAGTGAAGGCGGCGCGGGCACAGATACGCAGTATTTT | TRBJ2-3 | . | few | TRBV10-3
CASSLVVQTPLEQYF | TGTGCCAGCAGTCTAGTAGTCCAGACCCCGCTGGAGCAGTATTTT | TRBJ2-3 | . | . | TRBV28